This T cell receptor (beta chain) was identified during a study of T cell repertoires in ileal Crohn's disease. Overall study context: About half received postoperative treatment, about ten with thiopurines and around 18 anti-TNF.

Notes on this clone: Its specificity is unknown.

Points from the study as a whole: Active smokers at surgery had more clonal expansions than non-smokers. High-frequency clones were more common in sorted CD8 than CD4 cells.

The CDR3 extends over 14 amino acids. Germline CDR1 SNHLY, CDR2 FYNNEI. V was clipped by 6 bases and J by 10 bases; unmatched bases: 14. The table came from immunoSEQ multiplex PCR; TCRdb's copy has only in-frame clones and leaves some out. The data contain 30,000 or so clones, about 81% of them singletons. The sequenced sample was ileal tissue. This clonotype was obtained from an adult with Crohn's disease. V usage is TRBV2 and J usage is TRBJ1-1, with 7 bases lining up with TRBD1. CDR3 nucleotide sequence: TGTGCCAGCAGGGCACCCGGGACAGCCTATCGAGCTTTCTTT. This gives the protein CASRAPGTAYRAFF.